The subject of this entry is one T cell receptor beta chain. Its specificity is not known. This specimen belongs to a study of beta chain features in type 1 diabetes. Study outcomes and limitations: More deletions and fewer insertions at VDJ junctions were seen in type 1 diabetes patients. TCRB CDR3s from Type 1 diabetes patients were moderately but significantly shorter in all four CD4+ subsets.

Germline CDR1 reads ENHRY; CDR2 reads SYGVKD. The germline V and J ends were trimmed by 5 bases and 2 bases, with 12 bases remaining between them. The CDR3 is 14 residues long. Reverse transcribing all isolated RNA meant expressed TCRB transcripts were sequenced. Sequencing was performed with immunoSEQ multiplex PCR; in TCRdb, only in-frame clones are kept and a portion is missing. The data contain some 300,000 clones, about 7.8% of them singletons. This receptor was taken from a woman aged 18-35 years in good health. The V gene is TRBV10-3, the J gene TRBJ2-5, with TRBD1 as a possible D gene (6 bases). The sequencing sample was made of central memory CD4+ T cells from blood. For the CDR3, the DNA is TGTGCCATCAGTCGTGGGGGCCGACAAGAGACCCAGTACTTC. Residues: CAISRGGRQETQYF.